The next 23 T cell receptor beta chains were all read from a single sample in a study of cytomegalovirus exposure and HLA in healthy donors. Researchers ran the PCR with 60 Vbeta and 13 Jbeta primers. Repertoires were generated with immunoSEQ multiplex PCR, while TCRdb's copy carries only in-frame clones and drops some. The table has 70,000 to 75,000 clones, around 72% seen once; the top ten hold 9% to 13%. The material sequenced was PBMCs. The source of these receptors is a woman aged 40 to 55 in good health and CMV-seropositive.

The chain links TRBV18 to TRBJ2-7, with D tentatively TRBD2 (5 bases). The CDR3 is 15 amino acids. Per the germline V gene, CDR1 is KGHSH and CDR2 is LQKENI. Trimming pared 1 base from V and 7 bases from J, leaving 17 bases between. The CDR3: CASSPQTTRVGEQYF. CDR3 nucleotide sequence: TGTGCCAGCTCACCACAGACTACGAGGGTGGGAGAGCAGTACTTC.

This clone was recorded a few times. This chain uses TRBV18 with TRBJ1-6; TRBD1 agrees at 9 bases. This CDR3 contains 14 residues. Germline V lookup: CDR1 KGHSH, CDR2 LQKENI. The V gene end was trimmed by 3 bases and the J gene end by 10 bases; junction bases not matched to a gene: 4. DNA for the CDR3: TGTGCCAGCTCACCCGAGGGACAGGGATCACCCCTCCACTTT. Translating gives CASSPEGQGSPLHF. Full variable domain (remainder filled in from reference TRBV18 and TRBJ1-6): NAGVMQNPRHLVRRRGQEARLRCSPMKGHSHVYWYRQLPEEGLKFMVYLQKENIIDESGMPKERFSAEFPKEGPSILRIQQVVRGDSAAYFCASSPEGQGSPLHFGNGTRLTVT.

This clone has just one count. The gene calls are TRBV2 and TRBJ2-5; D possibly corresponds to TRBD2 (6 bases). V shed 7 bases and J shed 3 bases, with 9 bases lying between them. This CDR3 has 12 amino acids. Germline CDR1 is SNHLY and CDR2 is FYNNEI. The CDR3 DNA reads as TGTGCCAGCACCGGGGGAGAAGAGACCCAGTACTTC. Translating gives CASTGGEETQYF.

The chain employs TRBV19 and TRBJ2-1, with 7 bases matching TRBD2. J gave up 10 bases and V 3 bases, and 12 bases lay outside the gene matches. CDR3 length equals 15 residues. Germline lookup yields CDR1 LNHDA and CDR2 SQIVND (reference sequence). CDR3 bases: TGTGCCAGTAGTATGGTAGCGGGCAAAGCGTGGGAGCAGTTCTTC. Translated: CASSMVAGKAWEQFF.

The chain couples TRBV2 to TRBJ1-4; maybe TRBD1 (6 bases). CDR3 size: 14 residues. Germline V gives CDR1 SNHLY, CDR2 FYNNEI. V was shortened by 8 bases and J by 7 bases, with 17 bases between the two germline ends. The CDR3 DNA is TGTGCCAGCCGTCAGGGGCAGGGGAGTGAAAAACTGTTTTTT. Translation: CASRQGQGSEKLFF.

The chain employs TRBV11-3 and TRBJ1-6; no definite D call. Germline V CDR1 and CDR2: SGHNT, YENEEA. The V end lost 0 bases, the J end lost 9 bases, and 6 bases lay between the germline ends. The CDR3 spans 13 residues. CDR3 DNA: TGTGCCAGCAGCTTAGATCCGGTTTCACCCCTCCACTTT. Translation gives CASSLDPVSPLHF.

The sample holds a few counts of this clone. This chain uses TRBV7-3 with TRBJ2-7; 9 bases align to TRBD2. This CDR3 is built from 15 residues. V lost 4 bases and J lost 2; bases outside the gene matches: 6. The germline V gene encodes CDR1 SGHTA and CDR2 FQGTGA. As DNA, the CDR3 is TGTGCCAGCAGCTCTGGGGCTAGCGGGGCCTACGAGCAGTACTTC. It codes for CASSSGASGAYEQYF.

The chain links TRBV4-1 to TRBJ2-5; 9 nucleotides line up with TRBD2. CDR1 MGHRA and CDR2 YSYEKL come from the germline V gene. The J segment lost 11 bases and the V segment lost 0 bases, leaving 10 bases of the junction unmatched. The CDR3 totals 15 residues. CDR3 in amino acids: CASSQEYGASGEQYF. CDR3 nucleotide sequence: TGCGCCAGCAGCCAAGAATACGGAGCTAGCGGGGAGCAGTACTTC.

The rearrangement joins TRBV5-4 to TRBJ2-1, with 10 nucleotides matching TRBD2. Germline V gene sequence: CDR1 SGHNT, CDR2 YYREEE (reference sequence). CDR3 length: 15 amino acids. V shed 4 bases, J shed 8 bases, and the junction held 9 bases outside the gene matches. The CDR3 coding sequence is TGTGCCAGCAGCGCGGGGACTAGCGTTAGGGATGAGCAGTTCTTC. As protein: CASSAGTSVRDEQFF.

With regard to this clone: Compared with germline, one end of the junction differs, possibly owing to a read error. This chain connects TRBV10-3 to TRBJ1-1, with 7 bases that match TRBD1. Germline loops: CDR1 ENHRY, CDR2 SYGVKD. The CDR3 totals 14 residues. CDR3 sequence (DNA): TGTGCCACCAGTGAGTCGGGGACAGTCTCTGAAGCTTTCTTT. Translating it yields CATSESGTVSEAFF.

The rearrangement joins TRBV6-5 to TRBJ1-1; D unclear. The CDR3 length is 13 residues. Trimming cost V 8 bases and J 0 bases, with 10 bases left between them. Germline-derived CDR1 and CDR2 are MNHEY and SVGAGI. The CDR3 is CASPGLVNTEAFF. In DNA form, the CDR3 reads TGTGCCAGCCCGGGGTTAGTGAACACTGAAGCTTTCTTT.

This clone was picked up a small number of times. The chain joins TRBV6-1 to TRBJ2-2; 7 bases are a match to TRBD2. The CDR3 spans 16 residues. With 3 bases clipped from V and 3 bases from J, the junction kept 7 bases outside the gene matches. Germline V CDR1 and CDR2: MNHNS, SASEGT. CDR3 nucleotides: TGTGCCAGCAGTGATCGGAGCGGGGAGTACACCGGGGAGCTGTTTTTT. Amino acid sequence: CASSDRSGEYTGELFF.

The chain couples TRBV27 to TRBJ2-1; D unresolved. V was clipped by 7 bases and J by 8 bases, with 9 bases between them. There are 11 residues in the CDR3. Germline values: CDR1 MNHEY, CDR2 SMNVEV (reference sequence). CDR3 protein: CASTSLHEQFF. The CDR3 nucleotides are TGTGCCAGCACCTCTCTCCATGAGCAGTTCTTC.

This sequence joins TRBV6-6 and TRBJ2-7, with 8 bases aligning to TRBD2. V trimming: 2 bases; J trimming: 5 bases; junction bases outside the gene matches: 8. Germline CDR1 and CDR2: MNHNY and SVGAGI (reference sequence). CDR3 length: 15 amino acids. CDR3 in DNA: TGTGCCAGCAGTTACGGGACTAGGGGCGGCGACGAGCAGTACTTC. This translates into CASSYGTRGGDEQYF.

This chain joins TRBV5-1 and TRBJ1-1, with a possible D match to TRBD1 (6 bases). Trimming pared 5 bases from V and 3 bases from J, leaving 11 bases between. Per germline, CDR1 SGHRS and CDR2 YFSETQ. This CDR3 has 13 residues. The CDR3 coding sequence is TGCGCCAGCAGACCCAGGGGCGACACTGAAGCTTTCTTT. Translating gives CASRPRGDTEAFF.

V gene TRBV23-1 combines with J gene TRBJ2-1, with a tentative D call TRBD2 (5 bases). TRBV23-1 is treated as an ORF (open reading frame) with a function not yet certain. Trimming left V 4 bases short and J 10 bases short, with 8 bases between. This CDR3 spans 11 amino acids. CDR3 protein: CASSRGGEQFF. CDR3 bases: TGCGCCAGCAGTCGTGGAGGAGAGCAGTTCTTC.

This clone has only a few counts. The chain links TRBV5-6 to TRBJ1-1; D unresolved. V lost 6 bases to trimming and J lost 7 bases, with 10 bases between them. There are 11 residues in the CDR3. Germline V CDR1 and CDR2: SGHDT, YYEEEE. CDR3 nucleotides: TGTGCCAGCACCCTATCGGGTGAAGCTTTCTTT. Encoded protein: CASTLSGEAFF.

The chain joins TRBV7-2 to TRBJ2-7; TRBD1 is a possible D gene (5 bases). CDR1 SGHTA and CDR2 FQGNSA come from the germline V gene. The V gene lost 2 bases and the J gene lost 3 bases, with 5 bases spanning the gap. The CDR3 has 12 residues. The CDR3 nucleotides are TGTGCCAGCAGCTTACAGGGCTACGAGCAGTACTTC. Translating gives CASSLQGYEQYF.

The chain recombines TRBV23-1 with TRBJ1-4; 7 bases agree with TRBD1. TRBV23-1 is marked as an open reading frame, function uncertain. The CDR3 loop spans 20 amino acids. After removal of 4 bases from V and 0 bases from J, the junction contained 17 bases not matched to a gene. The DNA for the CDR3 is TGCGCCAGCAGTCGAACGCCGCCGAGGGGGCGCAAAGCAACTAATGAAAAACTGTTTTTT. Amino acid sequence: CASSRTPPRGRKATNEKLFF.

The chain combines TRBV9 with TRBJ2-3; D might be TRBD2 (6 bases). Trimming removed 3 bases from V and 7 bases from J, with 21 bases in between. Germline V lookup: CDR1 SGDLS, CDR2 YYNGEE. This CDR3 comprises 16 residues. The CDR3 protein is CASSAYPGDLHNTQYF. The CDR3 bases are TGTGCCAGCAGCGCCTACCCCGGGGACTTGCATAATACGCAGTATTTT. Based on the CDR3 plus reference TRBV9 and TRBJ2-3, the full variable domain is DSGVTQTPKHLITATGQRVTLRCSPRSGDLSVYWYQQSLDQGLQFLIQYYNGEERAKGNILERFSAQQFPDLHSELNLSSLELGDSALYFCASSAYPGDLHNTQYFGPGTRLTVL.

The V call is TRBV9, the J call TRBJ1-6; 11 bases fit TRBD1. Germline values: CDR1 SGDLS, CDR2 YYNGEE. The CDR3 extends over 15 amino acids. The ends lost 4 bases at V and 8 bases at J; junction bases unmatched: 5. The CDR3 here is CASSSGTGGDSPLHF. CDR3 bases: TGTGCCAGCAGCTCTGGGACAGGGGGTGATTCACCCCTCCACTTT.

This rearrangement joins TRBV2 to TRBJ1-2; D ambiguous. The CDR3 runs 12 residues. Deletions cut 5 bases from V and 1 base from J, with 5 bases between. Germline assignment: CDR1 SNHLY and CDR2 FYNNEI. The CDR3, as DNA: TGTGCCAGCAGTTATTATAACTATGGCTACACCTTC. Its protein is CASSYYNYGYTF.

This clone was seen a few times. This sequence joins TRBV5-4 and TRBJ2-5; 8 bases agree with TRBD2. The germline CDR1 and CDR2 sequences are SGHNT and YYREEE (reference sequence). V shed 4 bases, J shed 1 base, and the junction held 12 bases outside the gene matches. The CDR3 is 17 amino acids. CDR3 DNA sequence: TGTGCCAGCAGCCCCACCCCCGTAGCGGGGTCCCAAGAGACCCAGTACTTC. Translation gives CASSPTPVAGSQETQYF.